This T cell receptor (beta chain) derives from a study of T cells after posttransplantation cyclophosphamide. Libraries were prepared by immunoSEQ multiplex PCR; TCRdb keeps only in-frame clonotypes and omits some of them. Altogether approximately 7,000 clones are present, about four fifths being singletons, with the ten largest covering 20% to 25%. As regards this clone: Its specificity is unknown.

Germline-derived CDR1 and CDR2 are KGHSH and LQKENI. V was shortened by 3 bases and J by 5 bases, with 21 bases between the two germline ends. The CDR3 totals 17 residues. Study results and caveats: TRB clonality was highly associated with recipient CMV seropositivity and reactivation. Later post-transplant blood repertoires were often dominated by donor CD8+ memory clones. Tissue-infiltrating T cells from skin or gut overlapped little with blood T cells.

A marrow graft followed busulfan-fludarabine conditioning, with cyclophosphamide on days +3 and +4. This chain links TRBV18 with TRBJ2-3; D may be TRBD1 (5 bases). This receptor was obtained from a female patient in her 50s who received an allogeneic stem cell transplant from a related donor, was CMV-positive, and had no GVHD. A share of the T cells may be of graft donor origin. The sequencing used PBMCs, collected after allogeneic stem cell transplant with posttransplant cyclophosphamide. The CDR3 bases are TGTGCCAGCTCACCCCGTGACAGAGACTTAACAGGAGATACGCAGTATTTT. Protein product: CASSPRDRDLTGDTQYF.